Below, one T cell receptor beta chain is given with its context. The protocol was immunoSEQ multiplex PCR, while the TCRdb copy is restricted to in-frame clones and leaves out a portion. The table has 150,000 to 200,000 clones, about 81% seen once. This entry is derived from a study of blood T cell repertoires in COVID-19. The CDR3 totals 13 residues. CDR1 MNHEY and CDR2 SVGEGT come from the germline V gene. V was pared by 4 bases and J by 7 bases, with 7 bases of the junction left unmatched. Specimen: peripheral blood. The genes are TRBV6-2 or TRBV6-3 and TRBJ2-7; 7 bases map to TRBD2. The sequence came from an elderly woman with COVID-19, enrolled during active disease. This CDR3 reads CASSLGGRGEQYF. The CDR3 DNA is TGTGCCAGCAGTTTAGGCGGGAGAGGGGAGCAGTACTTC.